This T cell receptor (beta chain) emerged from a study of OX40 agonist ivuxolimab in advanced cancers. On the study more broadly: Treatment of patients was with ivuxolimab, an agonistic anti-OX40 (CD134) antibody. Ivuxolimab was delivered to patients intravenously every 2 weeks at doses spanning 0.01 to 10 mg/kg. Melanoma, hepatocellular carcinoma, head and neck or renal cell cancer occurred in dose-escalation patients.

Germline lookup yields CDR1 MNHEY and CDR2 SVGAGI. The CDR3 runs 12 residues. Trimming took 8 bases from V and 6 from J; bases not matched to a gene: 4. With respect to this clone: The antigen is not known.

The study's findings and limits: The CD4+ and CD8+ T cells in the blood had expanded clonally by week 6 at 0.1 to 3.0 mg/kg.

Sequencing was performed with immunoSEQ multiplex PCR; in TCRdb, only in-frame clones are kept and a portion is missing. The sample holds some 10,000 clones, roughly 80% seen once. V usage is TRBV6-5 and J usage is TRBJ2-1, with 7 bases identical to TRBD1. The source is an adult with an advanced solid tumor such as melanoma, head and neck, liver or kidney cancer. The sample was CD4+ or CD8+ T cells sorted from blood, taken in a trial of the OX40 agonist ivuxolimab. The CDR3 is CASCPGGNEQFF. The CDR3 DNA reads TGTGCCAGCTGCCCAGGGGGCAATGAGCAGTTCTTC.